The 7 T cell receptor beta chains below were found in one sample sequenced in a study of identical twins. One entry per CDR3 protein results from TCRdb running MiXCR on the 5' RACE reads. In the table there are roughly 710,000 distinct CDR3 sequences, around 6% of which are singletons. The material sequenced was naive T cells sorted from blood. These TCRs come from a man aged 18 to 29 in good health.

The sample holds many counts of this clonotype. V is TRBV3-1 and J is TRBJ2-3, with no clear D. CDR1 is LGHDT, CDR2 YNNKEL, per germline (reference sequence). The CDR3 has 13 amino acids. V lost 4 bases and J lost 6, with 11 bases in between. Here the CDR3 reads CASSPISRDTQYF. For the CDR3, the DNA is TGTGCCAGCAGCCCAATAAGTCGGGATACGCAGTATTTT.

This clonotype was seen a few times. The CDR3 DNA reads TGCAGTGCTACAGGAGCCGGGACTAGCGGCTCCTACGAGCAGTACTTC. Encoded protein: CSATGAGTSGSYEQYF. The V call is TRBV20-1, the J call TRBJ2-7; 11 bases fit TRBD2. Germline CDR1 DFQATT, CDR2 SNEGSKA (reference sequence). V was pared by 4 bases and J by 0 bases, with 8 bases of the junction left unmatched. The CDR3 totals 16 residues.

This chain joins TRBV11-2 and TRBJ2-7; TRBD1 might be the D (6 bases). Germline CDR1 is SGHAT and CDR2 is FQNNGV. Trimming pared 5 bases from V and 1 base from J, leaving 15 bases between. The length of the CDR3 is 15 residues. The CDR3 here is CASSSDRISSYEQYV. The CDR3 DNA is TGTGCCAGCAGCAGCGACAGGATCAGTTCCTACGAGCAGTACGTC.

There are a few counts of this clonotype. V is TRBV20-1 and J is TRBJ1-6; 7 positions match TRBD1. Germline V gene lookup returns CDR1 DFQATT and CDR2 SNEGSKA (reference sequence). The CDR3 totals 15 residues. Trimming removed 2 bases from V and 3 bases from J; junction bases left unmatched: 4. The CDR3 DNA sequence: TGCAGTGCTAGAAGGACAGGCTACTATAATTCACCCCTCCACTTT. It encodes CSARRTGYYNSPLHF.

The J gene is TRBJ2-1, the V gene TRBV20-1, with 8 bases identical to TRBD2. This CDR3 is 15 amino acids long. Germline CDR1 and CDR2: DFQATT and SNEGSKA (reference sequence). The trim removed 2 bases at V and 5 bases at J, leaving 8 bases unmatched. The CDR3 reads CSARSGGRFDNEQFF. The CDR3 DNA follows: TGCAGTGCTAGATCTGGCGGGAGGTTCGACAATGAGCAGTTCTTC.

In its sample, this clonotype was seen many times. The J gene is TRBJ2-6, the V gene TRBV10-3; no clear D. From germline, CDR1 is ENHRY and CDR2 SYGVKD. V was clipped by 11 bases and J by 0 bases, with 8 bases between them. The length of the CDR3 is 13 residues. CDR3 loop: CAFADSGANVLTF. The CDR3 DNA sequence: TGTGCCTTCGCGGACTCTGGGGCCAACGTCCTGACTTTC.

The CDR3 sequence: CASSLVLTEKAFF. Here the CDR3 DNA reads TGTGCCAGCAGCTTGGTTCTAACCGAAAAAGCTTTCTTT. The V and J genes are TRBV7-9 and TRBJ1-1; D is undetermined. The CDR3 has 13 amino acids. The V gene lost 3 bases and the J gene lost 9 bases, with 14 bases spanning the gap. The V gene's germline CDR1 is SEHNR and CDR2 FQNEAQ (reference sequence).